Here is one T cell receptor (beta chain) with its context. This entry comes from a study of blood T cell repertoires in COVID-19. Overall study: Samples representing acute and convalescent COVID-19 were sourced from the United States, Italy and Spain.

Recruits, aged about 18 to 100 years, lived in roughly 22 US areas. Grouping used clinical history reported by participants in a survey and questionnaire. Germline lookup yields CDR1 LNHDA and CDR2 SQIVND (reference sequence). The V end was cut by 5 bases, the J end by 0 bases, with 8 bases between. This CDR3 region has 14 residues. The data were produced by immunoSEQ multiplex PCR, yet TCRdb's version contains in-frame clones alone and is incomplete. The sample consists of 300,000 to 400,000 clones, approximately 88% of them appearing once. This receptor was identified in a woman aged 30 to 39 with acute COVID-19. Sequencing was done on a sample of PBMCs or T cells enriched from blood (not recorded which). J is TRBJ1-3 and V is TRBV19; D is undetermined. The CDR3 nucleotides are TGTGCCAGTAGTGCCCGGTTCTCTGGAAACACCATATATTTT. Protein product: CASSARFSGNTIYF. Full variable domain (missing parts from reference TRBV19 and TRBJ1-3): DGGITQSPKYLFRKEGQNVTLSCEQNLNHDAMYWYRQDPGQGLRLIYYSQIVNDFQKGDIAEGYSVSREKKESFPLTVTSAQKNPTAFYLCASSARFSGNTIYFGEGSWLTVV.